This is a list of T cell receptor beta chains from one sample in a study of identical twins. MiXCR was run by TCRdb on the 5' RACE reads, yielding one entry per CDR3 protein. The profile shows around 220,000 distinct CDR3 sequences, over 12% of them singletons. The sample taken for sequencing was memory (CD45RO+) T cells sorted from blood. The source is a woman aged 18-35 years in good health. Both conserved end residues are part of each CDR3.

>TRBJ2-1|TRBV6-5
CASSYLASYNEQFF
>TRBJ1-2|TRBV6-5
CASSYSRGLGYTF
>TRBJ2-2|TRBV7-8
CASSLSSGTNTGELFF
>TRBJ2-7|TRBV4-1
CASSRSAGTGDYEQYF
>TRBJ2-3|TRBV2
CAGEGGTDTQYF
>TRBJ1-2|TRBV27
CASSLNRYYGYTF
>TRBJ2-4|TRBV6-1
CASRSTELAKNIQYF
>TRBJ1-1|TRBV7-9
CASSPIPLGSTEAFF
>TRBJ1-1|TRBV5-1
CASSLKDGSTEAFF
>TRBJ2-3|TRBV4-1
CASSQDPLRTYSTDTQYF